A selection of T cell receptor beta chains follows, all from one sample in a study of cytomegalovirus exposure and HLA in healthy donors. This table comes from immunoSEQ multiplex PCR, and its TCRdb copy is limited to in-frame clones, with some not included. The repertoire includes some 180,000 clones, over 65% of them detected once, and about 1.6% sits in the top ten. The specimen sequenced was PBMCs. Every receptor here comes from a young man in good health and CMV-seronegative. Each CDR3 is given with its conserved first and last residue. Fields, in order: CDR3 DNA, CDR3 protein, D gene, J gene, V gene, clone size. The D gene is left open where the match is weak. Some rows have no size entry. The others give once, few or many, or a class for an expanded clone.

CDR3 DNA: TGTGCCAGCAGTGAACAGGGGGGCGCCTACACTGAAGCTTTCTTT; CDR3 protein: CASSEQGGAYTEAFF; D gene: TRBD1; J gene: TRBJ1-1; V gene: TRBV6-1; clone size: .
CDR3 DNA: TGTGCCAGCAGTGGGGGACTAGCGGGATCCGGTGAGCAGTTCTTC; CDR3 protein: CASSGGLAGSGEQFF; D gene: TRBD2; J gene: TRBJ2-1; V gene: TRBV6-5; clone size: .
CDR3 DNA: TGTGCCAGCAGCCCGACAGCCACCTATGGCTACACCTTC; CDR3 protein: CASSPTATYGYTF; D gene: .; J gene: TRBJ1-2; V gene: TRBV25-1; clone size: .
CDR3 DNA: TGTGCCAGCCCCTCGCACGGGGTCTCCTATAATTCACCCCTCCACTTT; CDR3 protein: CASPSHGVSYNSPLHF; D gene: .; J gene: TRBJ1-6; V gene: TRBV14; clone size: .
CDR3 DNA: TGTGCCAGCAGCTTGGTAGGGACTAGGGCCAATGAGCAGTTCTTC; CDR3 protein: CASSLVGTRANEQFF; D gene: TRBD2; J gene: TRBJ2-1; V gene: TRBV5-4; clone size: .
CDR3 DNA: TGTGCCTGGAGTGTCTTCGCGAAACGCACAGATACGCAGTATTTT; CDR3 protein: CAWSVFAKRTDTQYF; D gene: .; J gene: TRBJ2-3; V gene: TRBV30; clone size: once
CDR3 DNA: TGTGCCAGCAGTCCCGGGGGGAATACGCAGTATTTT; CDR3 protein: CASSPGGNTQYF; D gene: TRBD2; J gene: TRBJ2-3; V gene: TRBV27; clone size: once
CDR3 DNA: TGTGCCAGCAGCTTAGCGGCAAACGGCTACACCTTC; CDR3 protein: CASSLAANGYTF; D gene: .; J gene: TRBJ1-2; V gene: TRBV7-9; clone size: .
CDR3 DNA: TGTGCCTGGGGCTCCCCCATGGGACGGGAGGCAACCTACGAGCAGTACTTC; CDR3 protein: CAWGSPMGREATYEQYF; D gene: TRBD2; J gene: TRBJ2-7; V gene: TRBV30; clone size: few
CDR3 DNA: TGTGCCAGTATGGGTGGGCAGGGAAACTTCGGCTATGGCTACACCTTC; CDR3 protein: CASMGGQGNFGYGYTF; D gene: .; J gene: TRBJ1-2; V gene: TRBV19; clone size: few
CDR3 DNA: TGTGCCAGCAGTTTTTCAGGCCGCCACACTGAAGCTTTCTTT; CDR3 protein: CASSFSGRHTEAFF; D gene: .; J gene: TRBJ1-1; V gene: TRBV28; clone size: .
CDR3 DNA: TGTGCCAGTAGTCCTCTCGGACTAGCGGGCACAGATACGCAGTATTTT; CDR3 protein: CASSPLGLAGTDTQYF; D gene: TRBD2; J gene: TRBJ2-3; V gene: TRBV19; clone size: few
CDR3 DNA: TGCAGCGCTACTCGTAACACTGAAGCTTTCTTT; CDR3 protein: CSATRNTEAFF; D gene: .; J gene: TRBJ1-1; V gene: TRBV29-1; clone size: .
CDR3 DNA: TGTGCCAGCAGTCTCCGAAGGGACTCCAGAGCAAGTGAAAAACTGTTTTTT; CDR3 protein: CASSLRRDSRASEKLFF; D gene: .; J gene: TRBJ1-4; V gene: TRBV27; clone size: .
CDR3 DNA: TGTGCCAGTACTCCGGGACATACGAACACCGGGGAGCTGTTTTTT; CDR3 protein: CASTPGHTNTGELFF; D gene: .; J gene: TRBJ2-2; V gene: TRBV2; clone size: .
CDR3 DNA: TGTGCCAGCACTCCCGACCTAGGGGTTATAGAGCAGTACTTC; CDR3 protein: CASTPDLGVIEQYF; D gene: .; J gene: TRBJ2-7; V gene: TRBV27; clone size: .
CDR3 DNA: TGTGCCAGCAGCTTCGCCTTGACAGGGAATGGCTACACCTTC; CDR3 protein: CASSFALTGNGYTF; D gene: TRBD1; J gene: TRBJ1-2; V gene: TRBV5-6; clone size: once
CDR3 DNA: TGTGCCAGCTCCTACCTCTACGAGCAGTACTTC; CDR3 protein: CASSYLYEQYF; D gene: .; J gene: TRBJ2-7; V gene: TRBV6-5; clone size: .
CDR3 DNA: TGTGCCAGCAGTTTATCCGCTCGGGACAGCCGATCACTCTACAATGAGCAGTTCTTC; CDR3 protein: CASSLSARDSRSLYNEQFF; D gene: TRBD1; J gene: TRBJ2-1; V gene: TRBV27; clone size: .
CDR3 DNA: TGTGCCAGCAGTGGAGGGAGCGGGTTGGAGCCCCAGCATTTT; CDR3 protein: CASSGGSGLEPQHF; D gene: .; J gene: TRBJ1-5; V gene: TRBV2; clone size: .
CDR3 DNA: TGTGCCAGTAGTATGGAAGGACAGGGGGCTGGGAATTCACCCCTCCACTTT; CDR3 protein: CASSMEGQGAGNSPLHF; D gene: TRBD1; J gene: TRBJ1-6; V gene: TRBV19; clone size: .
CDR3 DNA: TGTGCCAGCAGTGAAGCGAAGCAGGTTTGGTACGAGCAGTACTTC; CDR3 protein: CASSEAKQVWYEQYF; D gene: .; J gene: TRBJ2-7; V gene: TRBV2; clone size: .
CDR3 DNA: TGTGCCAGCAGCAAATGGGATGCAGGGGCGAACACTGAAGCTTTCTTT; CDR3 protein: CASSKWDAGANTEAFF; D gene: .; J gene: TRBJ1-1; V gene: TRBV21-1; clone size: .
CDR3 DNA: TGCACCAGCAGCCAAGATTCTGGAGATTGCTACGAGCAGTACTTC; CDR3 protein: CTSSQDSGDCYEQYF; D gene: .; J gene: TRBJ2-7; V gene: TRBV1; clone size: few
CDR3 DNA: TGTGCCAGCAGCGTATTGGACAGCTTCTCTGGGGCCAACGTCCTGACTTTC; CDR3 protein: CASSVLDSFSGANVLTF; D gene: .; J gene: TRBJ2-6; V gene: TRBV9; clone size: .
CDR3 DNA: TGTGCCAGCAGCCGGGACAGTTCTAATTCACCCCTCCACTTT; CDR3 protein: CASSRDSSNSPLHF; D gene: TRBD1; J gene: TRBJ1-6; V gene: TRBV28; clone size: once
CDR3 DNA: TGTGCCAGCAGTTACTCGCGGGACAATGAGCAGTTCTTC; CDR3 protein: CASSYSRDNEQFF; D gene: .; J gene: TRBJ2-1; V gene: TRBV6-5; clone size: few